The entry below gives a single TCR beta chain sequence along with its context. Its antigen is still unknown. The data were taken from a study of OX40 agonist ivuxolimab in advanced cancers. Study as a whole: Ivuxolimab, an agonist antibody against OX40 (CD134), was given to patients.

The CDR3 sequence is 14 residues long. V shed 2 bases and J shed 5 bases, with 12 bases lying between them. Germline assignment: CDR1 SEHNR and CDR2 FQNEAQ (reference sequence). Only in-frame clones appear in the TCRdb table, and some are missing; sequencing was by immunoSEQ multiplex PCR. Of under 45,000 clones in the sample, around 85% were seen once. Sampled blood was obtained at baseline, cycle 4 day 1, and cycle 7 day 1. Study-wide results and limits: In general, CD8+ T cells held more expanded clones than CD4+ did, on average.

The receptor comes from an adult with an advanced solid tumor such as melanoma, head and neck, liver or kidney cancer. Sequenced material: CD4+ or CD8+ T cells sorted from blood, taken in a trial of the OX40 agonist ivuxolimab. The V and J genes are TRBV7-9 and TRBJ1-1; no clear D gene. DNA of the CDR3: TGTGCCAGCAGCTTATCGAGGGTGGAAACTGAAGCTTTCTTT. This codes for CASSLSRVETEAFF.